This entry lists 8 T cell receptor beta chains sequenced from one sample in a study of blood T cells in healthy people across ages. Next came a second PCR, run for roughly 6 to 11 cycles, which used a sample-barcoded 5' primer along with a J-beta primer mix. TCRdb redid the calling of the 5' RACE reads with MiXCR, one entry per CDR3 protein. The sample lists about 940,000 distinct CDR3 sequences; about 44% were seen once. The sequencing input was blood. The receptor set was obtained from a man aged 30-40 years in good health.

J is TRBJ1-2 and V is TRBV11-1, with D maybe TRBD1 (5 bases). Trimming took off 5 bases at V and 2 bases at J, with 12 bases between the two ends. The V gene's germline CDR1 is SGHAT and CDR2 FQDESV (reference sequence). The CDR3 covers 14 residues. CDR3 loop: CASSGSGRNYGYTF. Written as DNA, the CDR3 is TGTGCCAGCAGCGGCTCAGGGCGAAACTATGGCTACACCTTC.

Concerning this clonotype itself: Sequence at one end of the junction differs from germline and may be a read error. The chain uses TRBV9 and TRBJ2-1; D tentatively fits TRBD1 or TRBD2 (6 bases each). Germline V CDR1 and CDR2: SGDLS, YYNGEE. The CDR3 has 15 residues. The chain's CDR3 is CASSGSGDSYDEQFF. CDR3 coding DNA: TGTGCCAGCAGCGGATCAGGGGACTCCTACGATGAGCAGTTCTTC.

The chain recombines TRBV3-1 with TRBJ2-3; TRBD2 agrees at 13 bases. The junction had 6 bases not matched to a gene; V was cut back by 4 bases and J by 8 bases. The CDR3 extends over 15 amino acids. CDR1 and CDR2 (germline): LGHDT, YNNKEL (reference sequence). CDR3 region: CASSRTSGGAGTQYF. In DNA form, the CDR3 reads TGTGCCAGCAGCCGCACTAGCGGGGGGGCTGGTACGCAGTATTTT.

The rearrangement links TRBV10-3 to TRBJ2-7, with 10 bases that match TRBD1. The germline CDR1 and CDR2 sequences are ENHRY and SYGVKD. The length of the CDR3 is 13 residues. Unmatched junction bases numbered 1, after V lost 4 bases and J lost 4 bases. The CDR3 DNA reads TGTGCCATCAGTGGGACAGGGGGTTACGAGCAGTACTTC. It encodes CAISGTGGYEQYF.

Only a few counts were recorded for this clonotype. The chain employs TRBV3-1 and TRBJ2-3; D is uncertain. This CDR3 is 11 amino acids long. The V and J ends lost 10 bases and 7 bases respectively, with 12 bases between them. Germline V gene data show CDR1 as LGHDT and CDR2 as YNNKEL (reference sequence). The CDR3 sequence is CATETANTQYF. The CDR3, as DNA: TGTGCCACCGAGACCGCGAATACGCAGTATTTT.

The V and J genes are TRBV4-1 and TRBJ1-1; TRBD1 agrees at 7 bases. Germline V gene data show CDR1 as MGHRA and CDR2 as YSYEKL. This CDR3 region has 12 residues. Trimming cost V 3 bases and J 7 bases; bases outside gene matches: 2. CDR3 amino acids: CASSHWDSEAFF. The CDR3 DNA follows: TGCGCCAGCAGCCATTGGGACAGTGAAGCTTTCTTT.

The chain joins TRBV5-1 to TRBJ1-6; D is perhaps TRBD1 (5 bases). CDR1 is SGHRS and CDR2 is YFSETQ in the germline V gene. V was pared by 1 base and J by 8 bases, with 19 bases between. This CDR3 comprises 17 residues. CDR3: CASSLRDGLEDHSPLHF. Written as DNA, the CDR3 is TGCGCCAGCAGCTTGCGGGACGGCTTGGAGGACCATTCACCCCTCCACTTT.

V and J are TRBV7-9 and TRBJ1-2, with D maybe TRBD1 (6 bases). V was clipped by 5 bases and J by 4 bases, with 14 bases between them. The germline gives CDR1 SEHNR, CDR2 FQNEAQ (reference sequence). The CDR3 length is 14 residues. CDR3 DNA: TGTGCCAGCAGCAACAGGGTGCCTGGCTATGGCTACACCTTC. Translated, it gives CASSNRVPGYGYTF.